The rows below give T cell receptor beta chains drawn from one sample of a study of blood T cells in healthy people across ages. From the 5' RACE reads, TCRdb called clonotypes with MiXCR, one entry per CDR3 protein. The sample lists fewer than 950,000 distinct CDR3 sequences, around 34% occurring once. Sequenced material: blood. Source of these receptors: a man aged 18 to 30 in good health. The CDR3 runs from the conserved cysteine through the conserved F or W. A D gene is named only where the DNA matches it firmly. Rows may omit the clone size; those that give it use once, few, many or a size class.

cdr3_nt: TGTGCCAGCAGCTTCATTATACAGGGAGGGCAAGAGACCCAGTACTTC
cdr3_aa: CASSFIIQGGQETQYF
d_call: -
j_call: TRBJ2-5
v_call: TRBV7-9
clone_size: -

cdr3_nt: TGTGCCAGCAGCGGAGGGGGAGGGGTCTACAATGAGCAGTACTTC
cdr3_aa: CASSGGGGVYNEQYF
d_call: -
j_call: TRBJ2-7
v_call: TRBV9
clone_size: -

cdr3_nt: TGCAGTGCCGTTGGTTTGGCGGGGGGGCTCAATGAGCAGTTCTTC
cdr3_aa: CSAVGLAGGLNEQFF
d_call: TRBD2
j_call: TRBJ2-1
v_call: TRBV20-1
clone_size: -

cdr3_nt: TGTGCCAGCAGTTCCACAGGACAGGGGGGTCACTACGATGAGCAGTTCTTC
cdr3_aa: CASSSTGQGGHYDEQFF
d_call: TRBD1
j_call: TRBJ2-1
v_call: TRBV28
clone_size: few

cdr3_nt: TGCAGCCCTACGGGGGGAAATGAGCAGTTCTTC
cdr3_aa: CSPTGGNEQFF
d_call: TRBD2
j_call: TRBJ2-1
v_call: TRBV20-1
clone_size: -

cdr3_nt: TGTGCCAGCAGTTATGGGACAGGGGGCGAGCAGTTCTTC
cdr3_aa: CASSYGTGGEQFF
d_call: TRBD1
j_call: TRBJ2-1
v_call: TRBV6-2/TRBV6-3
clone_size: few

cdr3_nt: TGTGCCAGCAGCTTAAATCAGGGGACAGATACGCAGTATTTT
cdr3_aa: CASSLNQGTDTQYF
d_call: -
j_call: TRBJ2-3
v_call: TRBV7-8
clone_size: few

cdr3_nt: TGCGCCAGCAGCTCCGGCTCACAAGAGACCCAGTACTTC
cdr3_aa: CASSSGSQETQYF
d_call: -
j_call: TRBJ2-5
v_call: TRBV5-1
clone_size: many

cdr3_nt: TGTGCCATCAGGGAGACAGGGGGCGGCGGTGAGACAATGACAGATACGCAGTATTTT
cdr3_aa: CAIRETGGGGETMTDTQYF
d_call: TRBD1
j_call: TRBJ2-3
v_call: TRBV10-3
clone_size: -

cdr3_nt: TGTGCCAGCAGCCAAGATCCCATCGGCGGGAATTCACCCCTCCACTTT
cdr3_aa: CASSQDPIGGNSPLHF
d_call: -
j_call: TRBJ1-6
v_call: TRBV4-2
clone_size: few

cdr3_nt: TGTGCCAGCAGCTTACAGAGCTCCTACGAGCGGTACTTC
cdr3_aa: CASSLQSSYERYF
d_call: -
j_call: TRBJ2-7
v_call: TRBV7-8
clone_size: once

cdr3_nt: TGCAGCGCCGGGACTAGCGGGGTAGAGACCCAGTACTTC
cdr3_aa: CSAGTSGVETQYF
d_call: TRBD2
j_call: TRBJ2-5
v_call: TRBV20-1
clone_size: -

cdr3_nt: TGTGCCAGCAGCTTCCGGGGTCTAATTCCTTATGGCTACACCTTC
cdr3_aa: CASSFRGLIPYGYTF
d_call: -
j_call: TRBJ1-2
v_call: TRBV7-2
clone_size: -

cdr3_nt: TGCGCCAGCAGCCAAGATTCGACAGGGGCTGGCAATGAGCAGTTCTTC
cdr3_aa: CASSQDSTGAGNEQFF
d_call: TRBD1
j_call: TRBJ2-1
v_call: TRBV4-3
clone_size: few

cdr3_nt: TGTGCCAGCAGTTACGTCGGGCTGGACAGGCCTGGCTACACCTTC
cdr3_aa: CASSYVGLDRPGYTF
d_call: TRBD1
j_call: TRBJ1-2
v_call: TRBV6-2/TRBV6-3
clone_size: few

cdr3_nt: TGCAGTGCTAGAGATCGAATGACAGGCAATCAGCCCCAGCATTTT
cdr3_aa: CSARDRMTGNQPQHF
d_call: -
j_call: TRBJ1-5
v_call: TRBV20-1
clone_size: few

cdr3_nt: TGTGCCAGCAGCTTAAGTCCAGTCGGGTCCCACGAGCAGTACTTC
cdr3_aa: CASSLSPVGSHEQYF
d_call: -
j_call: TRBJ2-7
v_call: TRBV7-3
clone_size: many

cdr3_nt: TGTGCCAGCAGCAGGGTTTATAAAGATGCGCAGTATTTT
cdr3_aa: CASSRVYKDAQYF
d_call: -
j_call: TRBJ2-3
v_call: TRBV14
clone_size: -

cdr3_nt: TGTGCCAGCAGTTCCCCTGTGGGGGCCACAAGACTGGCCAATGAGCAGTTCTTC
cdr3_aa: CASSSPVGATRLANEQFF
d_call: -
j_call: TRBJ2-1
v_call: TRBV12-3/TRBV12-4
clone_size: -

cdr3_nt: TGTGCCAGCAGCCAAGACCCGGGGCCGAATGAAAGACTGTTTTTT
cdr3_aa: CASSQDPGPNERLFF
d_call: -
j_call: TRBJ1-4
v_call: TRBV4-2
clone_size: -

cdr3_nt: TGTGCCAGCAGGAAAGGGGACACGAGCAATCAGCCCCAGCATTTT
cdr3_aa: CASRKGDTSNQPQHF
d_call: -
j_call: TRBJ1-5
v_call: TRBV12-3/TRBV12-4
clone_size: -

cdr3_nt: TGTGCCAGCAACCGGGGCAGGGACACTGAAGCTTTCTTT
cdr3_aa: CASNRGRDTEAFF
d_call: -
j_call: TRBJ1-1
v_call: TRBV27
clone_size: once

cdr3_nt: TGCAGTGCTAGGAGGCGGTTGACAGATACGCAGTATTTT
cdr3_aa: CSARRRLTDTQYF
d_call: -
j_call: TRBJ2-3
v_call: TRBV20-1
clone_size: many

cdr3_nt: TGTGCCAGCAGCTCAAGTGGCGGCCTAAACTACAATGAGCAGTTCTTC
cdr3_aa: CASSSSGGLNYNEQFF
d_call: -
j_call: TRBJ2-1
v_call: TRBV7-2
clone_size: few

cdr3_nt: TGTGCCAGCAGCTCATCTACGGAGCCCACCGGGGAGCTGTTTTTT
cdr3_aa: CASSSSTEPTGELFF
d_call: -
j_call: TRBJ2-2
v_call: TRBV12-3/TRBV12-4
clone_size: -

cdr3_nt: TGTGCCAGCAGCCCAACCGGGGACAGCAAGTACCAAGAGACCCAGTACTTC
cdr3_aa: CASSPTGDSKYQETQYF
d_call: TRBD1
j_call: TRBJ2-5
v_call: TRBV11-2
clone_size: -

cdr3_nt: TGTGCCAGCAGCTTAAACCCCGGGGGCGGGGGGCTCAGTGAGCAGTTCTTC
cdr3_aa: CASSLNPGGGGLSEQFF
d_call: TRBD2
j_call: TRBJ2-1
v_call: TRBV7-3
clone_size: many

cdr3_nt: TGTGCCAGCAGCCTGGAAAGCTCCTACGAGCAGTACTTC
cdr3_aa: CASSLESSYEQYF
d_call: -
j_call: TRBJ2-7
v_call: TRBV6-6
clone_size: many

cdr3_nt: TGTGCCAGCAGAGCCGGGACTAGCGCCCGCGTTACGCAGTATTTT
cdr3_aa: CASRAGTSARVTQYF
d_call: TRBD2
j_call: TRBJ2-3
v_call: TRBV2
clone_size: -

cdr3_nt: TGTGCCAGCAGTGAAGATGCCGGGGACCAAAACATTCAGTACTTC
cdr3_aa: CASSEDAGDQNIQYF
d_call: -
j_call: TRBJ2-4
v_call: TRBV2
clone_size: few

cdr3_nt: TGCGCCAGCAGCGCAACTTTAGCGGGGGGCACAGATACGCAGTATTTT
cdr3_aa: CASSATLAGGTDTQYF
d_call: TRBD2
j_call: TRBJ2-3
v_call: TRBV5-1
clone_size: -

cdr3_nt: TGTGCCAGCAGATACAGGGGGCAGGACACTGAAGCTTTCTTT
cdr3_aa: CASRYRGQDTEAFF
d_call: TRBD1
j_call: TRBJ1-1
v_call: TRBV2
clone_size: -

cdr3_nt: TGTGCCAGCAGCTCCACGGGCCCCTATGGCTACACCTTC
cdr3_aa: CASSSTGPYGYTF
d_call: -
j_call: TRBJ1-2
v_call: TRBV11-2
clone_size: many